The rows below give T cell receptor beta chains drawn from one sample of a study of cytomegalovirus exposure and HLA in healthy donors. Measured with immunoSEQ multiplex PCR; TCRdb has only the in-frame clones, and not every one. The data include more than 95,000 clones; the top ten clones carry 2% to 2.5%. Sequencing input: PBMCs. The receptors here all came from a man aged 40-49 years in good health and CMV-seronegative. Both conserved end residues are trimmed from each CDR3.

>TRBV2|TRBJ2-3
ASSDSGRRQY
>TRBV5-4|TRBJ2-1
ASSPRLAGGISYNEQF
>TRBV2|TRBJ2-2
ASSGFRDRGITGITGELF
>TRBV5-1|TRBJ2-2
ASSRGGGAGASNTGELF
>TRBV18|TRBJ2-1
ASSPLPGLGYNEQF
>TRBV7-2|TRBJ2-7
ASSWTSGNSYEQY
>TRBV7-2|TRBJ2-5
ASSSPDKYQETQY
>TRBV5-6|TRBJ2-7
ASLGGEGSYEQY
>TRBV4-1|TRBJ2-7
ASSQVRTGAYEQY
>TRBV18|TRBJ2-2
ASSPIGQGFNTGELF
>TRBV9|TRBJ2-1
ASSSIRAVGNEQF
>TRBV29-1|TRBJ2-3
SVDPGGGTDTQY
>TRBV7-9|TRBJ2-5
ASRQSGGAETQY
>TRBV11-2|TRBJ2-1
ASSFGTGRDGEQF
>TRBV5-6|TRBJ2-1
ASSLGLGEGYNEQF
>TRBV5-4|TRBJ2-1
ASSLGSPADNEQF
>TRBV10-2|TRBJ1-3
ASSDPTGYSGNTIY
>TRBV5-1|TRBJ1-1
ASSLAQGITEAF
>TRBV5-6|TRBJ1-2
ASSLQGQGSYGYT
>TRBV19|TRBJ2-7
ASSRLATYEQY
>TRBV7-9|TRBJ1-1
ASSLYGREWDTEAF
>TRBV18|TRBJ1-3
ASSPIGPSSISGNTIY
>TRBV28|TRBJ2-5
ASSLEETQY
>TRBV5-8|TRBJ2-3
ASSSAGSLAGRPDTQY
>TRBV7-9|TRBJ2-2
ASSPTSGFPGKLF